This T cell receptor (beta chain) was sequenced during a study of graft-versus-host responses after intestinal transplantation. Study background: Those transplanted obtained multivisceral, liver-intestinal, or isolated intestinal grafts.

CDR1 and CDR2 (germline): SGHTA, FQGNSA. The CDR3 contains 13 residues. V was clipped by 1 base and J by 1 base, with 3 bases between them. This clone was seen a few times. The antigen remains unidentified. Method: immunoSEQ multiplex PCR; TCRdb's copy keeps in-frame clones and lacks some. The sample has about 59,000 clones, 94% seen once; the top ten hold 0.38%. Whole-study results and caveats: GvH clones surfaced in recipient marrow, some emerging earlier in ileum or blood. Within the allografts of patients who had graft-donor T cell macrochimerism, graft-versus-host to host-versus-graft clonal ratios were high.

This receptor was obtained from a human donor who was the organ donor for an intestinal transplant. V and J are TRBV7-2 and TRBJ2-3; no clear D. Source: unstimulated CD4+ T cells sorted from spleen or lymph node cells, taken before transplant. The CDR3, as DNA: TGTGCCAGCAGCTTAGGGGGCACAGATACGCAGTATTTT. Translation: CASSLGGTDTQYF.